What follows are 29 T cell receptor beta chains derived from one specimen sequenced in a study of identifying expanded T cells in peripheral blood. Sequencing used immunoSEQ multiplex PCR; TCRdb keeps in-frame clones, though not all of them. The profile shows tens of thousands of clones, roughly 87% of them singletons. The sequencing input was blood. The receptors stem from a person aged 18 to 70 in good health.

The J gene is TRBJ1-2, the V gene TRBV25-1; D ambiguous. Between the trimmed V and J ends, which lost 2 bases and 2 bases, there was a span of 3 bases. The V gene's germline CDR1 is MGHDK and CDR2 SYGVNS. The CDR3 contains 12 residues. Here the CDR3 DNA reads TGTGCCAGCAGTGAAGCAAACTATGGCTACACCTTC. This encodes CASSEANYGYTF.

This clone occurred once. The V call is TRBV7-2, the J call TRBJ1-6, with unresolved D. CDR3 length: 12 amino acids. Germline V gene sequence: CDR1 SGHTA, CDR2 FQGNSA. V was shortened by 1 base and J by 10 bases, with 5 bases between the two germline ends. CDR3 coding DNA: TGTGCCAGCAGCTTAGTACGGTCACCCCTCCACTTT. Its translation is CASSLVRSPLHF.

The rearrangement uses TRBV11-2 and TRBJ2-1; 8 bases are a match to TRBD1. Germline-derived CDR1 and CDR2 are SGHAT and FQNNGV. The CDR3 runs to 15 residues. Trimming removed 3 bases from V and 9 bases from J; junction bases left unmatched: 10. The CDR3 region is CASSFSGGGNGEQFF. CDR3 sequence (DNA): TGTGCCAGCAGCTTCTCAGGGGGCGGTAATGGTGAGCAGTTCTTC.

This chain joins TRBV7-9 and TRBJ1-3; D ambiguous. Trimming removed 5 bases at V and 11 bases at J, with 13 bases between. Germline V gene sequence: CDR1 SEHNR, CDR2 FQNEAQ (reference sequence). This CDR3 spans 12 amino acids. The CDR3 DNA follows: TGTGCCAGCAGCCAAACTCTCCGGTCCATATATTTT. It codes for CASSQTLRSIYF.

The chain joins TRBV2 to TRBJ1-2, with a tentative D call TRBD1 (5 bases). Germline values: CDR1 SNHLY, CDR2 FYNNEI. Deletions cut 7 bases from V and 2 bases from J, with 11 bases between. The CDR3 contains 13 residues. CDR3: CASTTTVNYGYTF. CDR3 nucleotide sequence: TGTGCCAGCACTACGACAGTAAACTATGGCTACACCTTC.

V usage is TRBV19 and J usage is TRBJ2-6; 7 nucleotides align to TRBD1. With 5 bases clipped from V and 2 bases from J, the junction kept 3 bases outside the gene matches. Germline V lookup: CDR1 LNHDA, CDR2 SQIVND (reference sequence). The CDR3 runs to 15 residues. The CDR3: CASSATGAGANVLTF. CDR3 DNA: TGTGCCAGTAGTGCAACAGGGGCTGGGGCCAACGTCCTGACTTTC.

This chain links TRBV6-1 with TRBJ2-7; 8 bases agree with TRBD2. This CDR3 is 15 amino acids long. The V segment lost 8 bases and the J segment 3 bases; nucleotides outside the gene matches: 12. Germline V gene lookup returns CDR1 MNHNS and CDR2 SASEGT. CDR3 region: CASDKGTRPIYEQYF. CDR3 DNA sequence: TGTGCCAGCGATAAGGGGACTAGACCGATCTACGAGCAGTACTTC.

The chain links TRBV23-1 to TRBJ1-2, with no clear D. TRBV23-1 is assigned to the ORF class and has an uncertain function. Between the trimmed V and J ends, which lost 4 bases and 3 bases, there was a span of 9 bases. This CDR3 contains 13 residues. For the CDR3, the DNA is TGCGCCAGCAGTCGTACCGGTTACTATGGCTACACCTTC. The encoded protein is CASSRTGYYGYTF.

The V call is TRBV30, the J call TRBJ1-6; 9 bases line up with TRBD1. The V gene's germline CDR1 is GTSNPN and CDR2 SVGIG (reference sequence). This CDR3 has 13 residues. J was trimmed by 10 bases and V by 4 bases; bases with no gene match: 5. The CDR3 region has the DNA TGTGCCTGGAAGGGGACAGGGACCTCACCCCTCCACTTT. This gives the protein CAWKGTGTSPLHF.

V and J are TRBV6-5 and TRBJ2-1, with D uncertain. V was clipped by 2 bases and J by 2 bases, with 13 bases between them. The CDR3 sequence is 16 residues long. CDR1 is MNHEY and CDR2 is SVGAGI in the germline V gene. CDR3 region: CASSYRPPGTYNEQFF. The CDR3 DNA reads TGTGCCAGCAGTTACCGGCCCCCCGGAACCTACAATGAGCAGTTCTTC.

This clone has a count of ten or more. V and J are TRBV21-1 and TRBJ2-2; the D call of TRBD1 is as the table states it, not checked on the DNA. TRBV21-1 is marked as a pseudogene. The CDR3 covers 13 residues. DNA of the CDR3: TGTGCCAGAACAGGTCGGGCGACTGGGGAGCTGTTTTTT. Translation: CARTGRATGELFF.

The chain has TRBV5-1 and TRBJ2-3; 7 bases are shared with TRBD2. CDR1 is SGHRS, CDR2 YFSETQ, per germline. V gave up 3 bases and J gave up 5 bases; unmatched junction bases: 6. The CDR3 is made up of 14 amino acids. CDR3 amino acids: CASSWGTTKDTQYF. Written as DNA, the CDR3 is TGCGCCAGCAGCTGGGGGACTACAAAAGATACGCAGTATTTT.

V usage is TRBV29-1 and J usage is TRBJ1-1; no firm D call. V shed 6 bases and J shed 6 bases, with 11 bases lying between them. Germline V CDR1 and CDR2: SQVTM, ANQGSEA. The CDR3 is 11 residues long. CDR3 coding DNA: TGCAGCGTCGTCGGACCGGCTGAAGCTTTCTTT. Its protein product is CSVVGPAEAFF.

V usage is TRBV9 and J usage is TRBJ2-5, with a possible D match to TRBD2 (7 bases). Trimming removed 1 base at V and 2 bases at J, with 18 bases between. CDR3 length: 17 residues. CDR1 SGDLS and CDR2 YYNGEE come from the germline V gene. The CDR3 DNA reads as TGTGCCAGCAGCGTATCGGGGCGGGGGCCCCTTCAAGAGACCCAGTACTTC. Encoded protein: CASSVSGRGPLQETQYF.

The V and J genes are TRBV5-6 and TRBJ2-7; the match to TRBD1 covers 7 bases. Per the germline V gene, CDR1 is SGHDT and CDR2 is YYEEEE. There are 15 residues in the CDR3. The V segment lost 2 bases and the J segment 3 bases; nucleotides outside the gene matches: 8. The CDR3 here is CASSFGAGGFYEQYF. As DNA, the CDR3 is TGTGCCAGCAGCTTCGGGGCAGGGGGTTTCTACGAGCAGTACTTC.

The CDR3 loop is CASSVGVGNQPQHF. The CDR3 nucleotides read TGTGCCAGCAGCGTAGGGGTTGGCAATCAGCCCCAGCATTTT. J is TRBJ1-5 and V is TRBV9; unclear D gene. Germline V lookup: CDR1 SGDLS, CDR2 YYNGEE. V gave up 0 bases and J gave up 2 bases, with 6 bases separating them. The CDR3 sequence is 14 residues long.

This chain links TRBV5-4 with TRBJ1-3; D call uncertain. V shed 0 bases and J shed 7 bases, with 8 bases lying between them. The V gene's germline CDR1 is SGHNT and CDR2 YYREEE (reference sequence). This CDR3 contains 13 residues. Written as DNA, the CDR3 is TGTGCCAGCAGCTTGGAAGGGCCCAACACCATATATTTT. It yields the protein CASSLEGPNTIYF. The full variable domain, its missing parts supplied by reference TRBV5-4 and TRBJ1-3, is ETGVTQSPTHLIKTRGQQVTLRCSSQSGHNTVSWYQQALGQGPQFIFQYYREEENGRGNFPPRFSGLQFPNYSSELNVNALELDDSALYLCASSLEGPNTIYFGEGSWLTVV.

The V gene is TRBV11-3, the J gene TRBJ1-1; D is ambiguous. This CDR3 has 14 amino acids. Germline lookup yields CDR1 SGHNT and CDR2 YENEEA. V was shortened by 1 base and J by 0 bases, with 6 bases between the two germline ends. CDR3: CASSLGVLNTEAFF. The CDR3, as DNA: TGTGCCAGCAGCTTAGGGGTCCTGAACACTGAAGCTTTCTTT.

A few counts support this clone. V usage is TRBV7-9 and J usage is TRBJ2-2; D not certain. The V gene lost 5 bases and the J gene lost 0 bases, with 13 bases spanning the gap. CDR3 size: 16 residues. Germline values: CDR1 SEHNR, CDR2 FQNEAQ (reference sequence). The CDR3 sequence is CASSPGLFSNTGELFF. The CDR3 DNA reads as TGTGCCAGCAGCCCGGGCCTATTCTCGAACACCGGGGAGCTGTTTTTT. The variable domain in full, with the rest retrieved from reference TRBV7-9 and TRBJ2-2, is DTGVSQNPRHKITKRGQNVTFRCDPISEHNRLYWYRQTLGQGPEFLTYFQNEAQLEKSRLLSDRFSAERPKGSFSTLEIQRTEQGDSAMYLCASSPGLFSNTGELFFGEGSRLTVL.

In its sample, this clone was seen many times. The chain employs TRBV10-3 and TRBJ1-4; unclear D gene. The germline V gene has CDR1 ENHRY and CDR2 SYGVKD. The V end was cut by 6 bases, the J end by 6 bases, with 17 bases between. The CDR3 has 15 amino acids. CDR3 in DNA: TGTGCCATCAGCGAAATAATTGGCGGGGATGAAAAACTGTTTTTT. As protein: CAISEIIGGDEKLFF.

V gene TRBV18 combines with J gene TRBJ1-4; TRBD1 is a possible D gene (6 bases). Germline V gene lookup returns CDR1 KGHSH and CDR2 LQKENI. V was cut by 2 bases and J by 5 bases, with 9 bases left in between. The CDR3 runs 14 residues. CDR3 sequence reads: CASSPFQGNEKLFF. The DNA of the CDR3 is TGTGCCAGCTCACCATTCCAGGGGAATGAAAAACTGTTTTTT.

V is TRBV6-1 and J is TRBJ2-6, with D hard to call. The CDR3 has 14 residues. The V and J ends lost 7 bases and 4 bases respectively, with 11 bases between them. Per the germline V gene, CDR1 is MNHNS and CDR2 is SASEGT. The CDR3 spells CASTISSGANVLTF. The CDR3 nucleotides read TGTGCCAGCACAATTTCATCCGGGGCCAACGTCCTGACTTTC.

The table lists this clone with a few counts. CDR3 amino acids: CASSQDTANSPLHF. Here the CDR3 DNA reads TGCGCCAGCAGCCAGGACACGGCGAATTCACCCCTCCACTTT. V usage is TRBV5-1 and J usage is TRBJ1-6, with a possible D match to TRBD1 (5 bases). In germline, CDR1 is SGHRS, CDR2 YFSETQ. CDR3 length equals 14 residues. V was cut by 4 bases and J by 7 bases, with 12 bases left in between.

This clone came up once. V and J are TRBV5-1 and TRBJ1-1, with a weak D call TRBD1 (6 bases). The CDR3 is 14 amino acids. V was trimmed by 7 bases and J by 1 base, leaving 14 bases between them. Germline CDR1 and CDR2: SGHRS and YFSETQ. Here the CDR3 reads CASGRGHENTEAFF. DNA for the CDR3: TGCGCCAGCGGCAGGGGCCATGAGAACACTGAAGCTTTCTTT.

V usage is TRBV6-1 and J usage is TRBJ1-1, with 7 bases aligning to TRBD1. In germline, CDR1 is MNHNS, CDR2 SASEGT. The CDR3 consists of 13 residues. With 7 bases clipped from V and 0 bases from J, the junction kept 2 bases outside the gene matches. The CDR3 is CASKTGLNTEAFF. CDR3 DNA: TGTGCCAGCAAGACAGGGTTGAACACTGAAGCTTTCTTT.

The chain couples TRBV4-2 to TRBJ2-3, with D unclear. The V end was cut by 1 base, the J end by 7 bases, with 18 bases between. The germline V gene encodes CDR1 LGHNA and CDR2 YNFKEQ. This CDR3 region has 16 residues. Here the CDR3 reads CASSQVRDEKTYTQYF. DNA of the CDR3: TGTGCCAGCAGCCAAGTACGAGATGAGAAGACCTATACGCAGTATTTT.

The chain employs TRBV6-6 and TRBJ2-7; 8 bases map to TRBD2. The V segment lost 4 bases and the J segment 0 bases; nucleotides outside the gene matches: 8. This CDR3 has 16 amino acids. CDR1 and CDR2 (germline): MNHNY, SVGAGI (reference sequence). CDR3 bases: TGTGCCAGCAGTTCGGGGTCGGCGGGGGGCTCCTACGAGCAGTACTTC. Its protein product is CASSSGSAGGSYEQYF.

The chain recombines TRBV27 with TRBJ2-2; 10 bases map to TRBD2. This CDR3 spans 16 amino acids. V was pared by 2 bases and J by 6 bases, with 6 bases of the junction left unmatched. CDR1 MNHEY and CDR2 SMNVEV come from the germline V gene (reference sequence). CDR3 loop: CASSLLAGVRSGELFF. CDR3 nucleotide sequence: TGTGCCAGCAGTTTACTAGCGGGGGTCCGATCCGGGGAGCTGTTTTTT.

The chain carries TRBV5-4 and TRBJ1-2, with D possibly matching TRBD1 (5 bases). Between the trimmed V and J ends, which lost 4 bases and 4 bases, there was a span of 17 bases. The CDR3 is made up of 15 amino acids. CDR1 is SGHNT, CDR2 YYREEE, per germline (reference sequence). The CDR3 here is CASSTPGLTIYGYTF. The CDR3 DNA reads TGTGCCAGCAGCACCCCGGGACTCACTATCTATGGCTACACCTTC.